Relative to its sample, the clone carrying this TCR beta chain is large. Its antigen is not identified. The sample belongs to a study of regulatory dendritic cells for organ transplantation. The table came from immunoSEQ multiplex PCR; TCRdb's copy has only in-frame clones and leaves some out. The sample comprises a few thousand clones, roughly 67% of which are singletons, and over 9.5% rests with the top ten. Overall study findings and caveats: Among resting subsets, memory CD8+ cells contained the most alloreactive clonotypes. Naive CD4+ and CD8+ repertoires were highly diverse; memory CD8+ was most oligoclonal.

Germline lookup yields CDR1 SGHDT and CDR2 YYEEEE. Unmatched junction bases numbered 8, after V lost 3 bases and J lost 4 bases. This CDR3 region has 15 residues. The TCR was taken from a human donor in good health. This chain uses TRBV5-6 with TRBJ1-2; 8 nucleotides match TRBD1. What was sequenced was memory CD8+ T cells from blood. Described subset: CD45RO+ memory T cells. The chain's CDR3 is CASSSWTGPIYGYTF. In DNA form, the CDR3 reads TGTGCCAGCAGCTCTTGGACAGGGCCAATCTATGGCTACACCTTC.